The 21 T cell receptor beta chains below were found in one sample sequenced in a study of blood T cell repertoires in COVID-19. Libraries were prepared by immunoSEQ multiplex PCR; TCRdb keeps only in-frame clonotypes and omits some of them. Of tens of thousands of clones in the sample, around 65% were seen once. The material sequenced was peripheral blood. All receptors come from a woman in her 70s with acute or convalescent COVID-19.

The chain combines TRBV9 with TRBJ2-5; the D gene is possibly TRBD1 (6 bases). Germline assignment: CDR1 SGDLS and CDR2 YYNGEE. The CDR3 consists of 12 residues. The V and J ends lost 0 bases and 13 bases respectively, with 13 bases between them. CDR3 protein: CASSVAGGQRYF. CDR3 DNA: TGTGCCAGCAGCGTAGCTGGTGGACAGCGGTACTTC. The full variable domain, rest sourced from reference TRBV9 and TRBJ2-5, is DSGVTQTPKHLITATGQRVTLRCSPRSGDLSVYWYQQSLDQGLQFLIQYYNGEERAKGNILERFSAQQFPDLHSELNLSSLELGDSALYFCASSVAGGQRYFGPGTRLLVL.

The CDR3 here is CASSIGQGAGYGYTF. DNA of the CDR3: TGTGCCAGCAGTATAGGACAGGGGGCAGGCTATGGCTACACCTTC. The genes are TRBV6-2 or TRBV6-3 and TRBJ1-2; 11 bases agree with TRBD1. Trimming took 5 bases from V and 4 from J; bases not matched to a gene: 6. The germline V gene encodes CDR1 MNHEY and CDR2 SVGEGT. The CDR3 is 15 amino acids.

This clone was seen only once. The chain is built from TRBV6-2 or TRBV6-3 and TRBJ2-7; 9 nucleotides line up with TRBD1. The germline CDR1 and CDR2 sequences are MNHEY and SVGEGT. With V trimmed by 2 bases and J by 1 base, 3 bases remained unmatched. The CDR3 has 15 residues. The CDR3 sequence: CASSYDGQGSYEQYF. The DNA of the CDR3 is TGTGCCAGCAGTTACGACGGACAGGGGTCCTACGAGCAGTACTTC.

V gene TRBV2 combines with J gene TRBJ1-2; TRBD1 might be the D (6 bases). The length of the CDR3 is 13 residues. Germline CDR1 SNHLY, CDR2 FYNNEI. Trimming stripped 8 bases from V and 8 bases from J, with 18 bases between. CDR3 sequence (DNA): TGTGCCAGCCGTACTGGACAGACTGGAGGCTACACCTTC. The encoded protein is CASRTGQTGGYTF.

The CDR3 nucleotides are TGTGCCAGCAGCCCACGGGGGGACACCGGGGAGCTGTTTTTT. Translated: CASSPRGDTGELFF. The rearrangement joins TRBV9 to TRBJ2-2, with 7 bases aligning to TRBD2. The junction had 3 bases not matched to a gene; V was cut back by 4 bases and J by 3 bases. Germline lookup yields CDR1 SGDLS and CDR2 YYNGEE. The CDR3 runs to 14 residues.

This chain links TRBV5-5 with TRBJ1-2; no clear D gene. Germline V gives CDR1 SGHKS, CDR2 YYEKEE (reference sequence). The CDR3 has 15 residues. V lost 0 bases and J 0 bases, leaving 9 bases between the germline ends. This chain's CDR3 is CASSLDTSSNYGYTF. In DNA form, the CDR3 reads TGTGCCAGCAGCTTGGATACATCTTCTAACTATGGCTACACCTTC.

Only a few counts were recorded for this clone. V is TRBV28 and J is TRBJ2-7; D is ambiguous. The CDR3 consists of 14 residues. Germline lookup yields CDR1 MDHEN and CDR2 SYDVKM. Trimming pared 3 bases from V and 2 bases from J, leaving 11 bases between. The CDR3 loop is CASSLGRPPYEQYF. The CDR3 coding sequence is TGTGCCAGCAGTTTGGGCAGGCCTCCCTACGAGCAGTACTTC.

The CDR3 nucleotides are TGTGCCTCATTTAGCGGGAGGCCCCAAGAGACCCAGTACTTC. Residues: CASFSGRPQETQYF. V gene TRBV2 combines with J gene TRBJ2-5; TRBD2 matches 10 bases. This CDR3 has 14 amino acids. After removal of 11 bases from V and 1 base from J, the junction contained 7 bases not matched to a gene. Germline assignment: CDR1 SNHLY and CDR2 FYNNEI.

The chain recombines TRBV10-3 with TRBJ1-3, with TRBD1 identical over 9 bases. The V segment lost 5 bases and the J segment 0 bases; nucleotides outside the gene matches: 2. Per germline, CDR1 ENHRY and CDR2 SYGVKD. There are 15 residues in the CDR3. The CDR3 spells CAISPQGASGNTIYF. The DNA for the CDR3 is TGTGCCATCAGTCCACAGGGGGCCTCTGGAAACACCATATATTTT.

This chain links TRBV2 with TRBJ2-2; 10 positions agree with TRBD1. V trimming: 5 bases; J trimming: 0 bases; junction bases outside the gene matches: 12. Per the germline V gene, CDR1 is SNHLY and CDR2 is FYNNEI. The CDR3 loop spans 19 amino acids. The CDR3 bases are TGTGCCAGCAGTCAATGGACAGGGGGAAAGGACACGAACACCGGGGAGCTGTTTTTT. The encoded protein is CASSQWTGGKDTNTGELFF. The full variable domain, its missing parts supplied by reference TRBV2 and TRBJ2-2, is EPEVTQTPSHQVTQMGQEVILRCVPISNHLYFYWYRQILGQKVEFLVSFYNNEISEKSEIFDDQFSVERPDGSNFTLKIRSTKLEDSAMYFCASSQWTGGKDTNTGELFFGEGSRLTVL.

This chain uses TRBV2 with TRBJ2-3; possibly TRBD2 for D (5 bases). The V and J ends lost 1 base and 2 bases respectively, with 7 bases between them. This CDR3 is built from 14 residues. Germline V gene sequence: CDR1 SNHLY, CDR2 FYNNEI. The CDR3 DNA is TGTGCCAGCAGTGAAGGACTATCCACAGATACGCAGTATTTT. It yields the protein CASSEGLSTDTQYF.

There are a few counts of this clone. The V call is TRBV5-1, the J call TRBJ2-3; D unclear. Trimming stripped 1 base from V and 0 bases from J, with 6 bases between. The germline CDR1 and CDR2 sequences are SGHRS and YFSETQ. The CDR3 contains 14 residues. CDR3 DNA sequence: TGCGCCAGCAGCTTGTCCCTTAGCACAGATACGCAGTATTTT. This encodes CASSLSLSTDTQYF.

This clone occurred a few times. The chain joins TRBV25-1 to TRBJ1-1; TRBD1 is a possible D gene (5 bases). The V and J ends lost 3 bases and 2 bases respectively, with 10 bases between them. CDR3 length: 14 amino acids. Germline CDR1 and CDR2: MGHDK and SYGVNS. The CDR3 nucleotides are TGTGCCAGCAGTGACTTTAGGGGAAACACTGAAGCTTTCTTT. It yields the protein CASSDFRGNTEAFF. Full variable domain (missing parts from reference TRBV25-1 and TRBJ1-1): EADIYQTPRYLVIGTGKKITLECSQTMGHDKMYWYQQDPGMELHLIHYSYGVNSTEKGDLSSESTVSRIRTEHFPLTLESARPSHTSQYLCASSDFRGNTEAFFGQGTRLTVV.

This clone was recorded only once. The gene calls are TRBV30 and TRBJ1-1; D unclear. Trimming shortened V by 3 bases and J by 3 bases, and 14 bases separated the two germline ends. The CDR3 is made up of 14 amino acids. Germline values: CDR1 GTSNPN, CDR2 SVGIG (reference sequence). The CDR3 sequence is CAWSARNRDTEAFF. The CDR3 nucleotides read TGTGCCTGGAGCGCCCGAAATCGGGACACTGAAGCTTTCTTT.

The J gene is TRBJ2-7, the V gene TRBV28; tentative D call: TRBD2 (7 bases). The CDR3 is 17 residues long. V was shortened by 3 bases and J by 3 bases, with 21 bases between the two germline ends. Per the germline V gene, CDR1 is MDHEN and CDR2 is SYDVKM. CDR3 region: CASSFSGPGGGFYEQYF. Here the CDR3 DNA reads TGTGCCAGCAGTTTCTCCGGTCCGGGGGGCGGCTTCTACGAGCAGTACTTC.

This clone came up a few times. V is TRBV5-1 and J is TRBJ2-1, with 7 positions matching TRBD1. The J segment lost 7 bases and the V segment lost 0 bases, leaving 4 bases of the junction unmatched. Germline V gene lookup returns CDR1 SGHRS and CDR2 YFSETQ. The CDR3 contains 14 residues. In DNA form, the CDR3 reads TGCGCCAGCAGCTTGGAGGCCAGGGGGAATGAGCAGTTCTTC. Translated, it gives CASSLEARGNEQFF. Supplemented by reference TRBV5-1 and TRBJ2-1, the full variable domain reads KAGVTQTPRYLIKTRGQQVTLSCSPISGHRSVSWYQQTPGQGLQFLFEYFSETQRNKGNFPGRFSGRQFSNSRSEMNVSTLELGDSALYLCASSLEARGNEQFFGPGTRLTVL.

CDR3 amino acids: CARSLVPRLAGGRCTGELFF. The DNA of the CDR3 is TGTGCCAGAAGCTTAGTCCCCAGACTAGCGGGGGGGCGGTGCACCGGGGAGCTGTTTTTT. This sequence joins TRBV7-5 and TRBJ2-2; TRBD2 reflects the table's D call only, with no check against the DNA. TRBV7-5 is a documented pseudogene. This CDR3 comprises 20 residues.

The J gene is TRBJ1-1, the V gene TRBV3-1 (or the pseudogene TRBV3-2); TRBD1 is a possible D gene (5 bases). The germline V gene has CDR1 LGHDT and CDR2 YNNKEL (reference sequence). The V gene lost 4 bases and the J gene lost 3 bases, with 15 bases spanning the gap. The CDR3 runs 15 residues. CDR3 DNA sequence: TGTGCCAGCAGCCCCCCTGGGGCTAGAGACACTGAAGCTTTCTTT. It specifies CASSPPGARDTEAFF.

The J gene is TRBJ2-1, the V gene TRBV5-8; TRBD1 matches at 8 bases. The CDR3 extends over 16 amino acids. CDR1 is SGHTS, CDR2 YDEGEE, per germline. V shed 0 bases, J shed 8 bases, and the junction held 10 bases outside the gene matches. The CDR3 sequence is CASSLGGGQGVHEQFF. The CDR3 DNA sequence: TGTGCCAGCAGCTTGGGCGGTGGACAGGGTGTTCATGAGCAGTTCTTC.

The sample holds a few counts of this clone. The V gene is TRBV6-5, the J gene TRBJ2-7; D is possibly TRBD2 (6 bases). Looked up from germline, CDR1 is MNHEY and CDR2 is SVGAGI. The CDR3 extends over 14 amino acids. Trimming cost V 6 bases and J 0 bases, with 12 bases left between them. The CDR3 is CASSPGSNSYEQYF. CDR3 DNA sequence: TGTGCCAGCAGCCCCGGGAGCAACTCCTACGAGCAGTACTTC.

The count of this clone is one. V usage is TRBV11-3 and J usage is TRBJ2-2, with 7 bases identical to TRBD1. CDR1 and CDR2 from the germline V gene are SGHNT and YENEEA. Germline trimming cut 5 bases from V and 7 bases from J; bases unmatched to any gene: 7. The CDR3 is made up of 14 amino acids. CDR3: CASSPQGEGGELFF. The CDR3 bases are TGTGCCAGCAGCCCGCAGGGGGAAGGCGGGGAGCTGTTTTTT.